This T cell receptor (beta chain) was identified during a study of shared clonotypes between healthy human individuals. Sequencing was performed with immunoSEQ multiplex PCR; in TCRdb, only in-frame clones are kept and a portion is missing. The sample records 2.3 million or so clones, 90% to 95% being singletons. CDR1 and CDR2 from the germline V gene are MGHRA and YSYEKL. The J segment lost 7 bases and the V segment lost 3 bases, leaving 6 bases of the junction unmatched. This CDR3 has 15 amino acids. The chain employs TRBV4-1 and TRBJ2-2; 9 bases map to TRBD1. The receptor's source is a man younger than 35 in good health. Some clones in this sample may be carry-over from other donors' samples. Material: naive CD4+ T cells from PBMCs. Indicated subset: CD45RA+ positively selected. DNA of the CDR3: TGCGCCAGCAGCCACCGGACAGGGGTGATCGGGGAGCTGTTTTTT. Translating it yields CASSHRTGVIGELFF.